A selection of T cell receptor beta chains follows, all from one sample in a study of control samples from healthy donors and cancer patients. Measured with immunoSEQ multiplex PCR; TCRdb has only the in-frame clones, and not every one. In total, the table holds about 210,000 clones. The sample was blood. Receptor source: a woman younger than 45 in good health. Each CDR3 is given with its conserved first and last residue. A D gene is named only where the DNA matches it firmly.

TRBV2,TRBJ2-5,TRBD2,CASSPPGLARETQYF,TGTGCCAGCAGTCCTCCGGGACTAGCTAGGGAGACCCAGTACTTC
TRBV7-3,TRBJ2-1,TRBD1,CASSSTGGGNEQFF,TGTGCCAGCAGCTCTACAGGGGGTGGCAATGAGCAGTTCTTC
TRBV5-1,TRBJ2-5,NA,CASSLAEGGYGTQYF,TGCGCCAGCAGCTTGGCGGAGGGGGGGTATGGGACCCAGTACTTC
TRBV7-8,TRBJ1-1,TRBD1,CASSLFSRDRVASNTEAFF,TGTGCCAGCAGCTTATTTTCCCGGGACAGGGTAGCGTCGAACACTGAAGCTTTCTTT
TRBV9,TRBJ2-1,NA,CASSVASWTRYNEQFF,TGTGCCAGCAGCGTAGCTTCATGGACGAGGTACAATGAGCAGTTCTTC
TRBV5-5,TRBJ1-2,NA,CASSFVPNPNYGYTF,TGTGCCAGCAGCTTCGTACCTAATCCTAACTATGGCTACACCTTC
TRBV28,TRBJ1-2,NA,CASSSPSDGYTF,TGTGCCAGCAGTTCCCCCTCGGATGGCTACACCTTC
TRBV27,TRBJ1-1,NA,CASSLGMNTEAFF,TGTGCCAGCAGTTTAGGAATGAACACTGAAGCTTTCTTT
TRBV3-1/TRBV3-2,TRBJ1-2,TRBD1,CASSQVYGQGEVTGYTF,TGTGCCAGCAGCCAAGTCTATGGCCAGGGGGAGGTTACGGGCTACACCTTC
TRBV2,TRBJ1-6,NA,CAIPFDSYNSPLHF,TGTGCCATCCCGTTTGACTCCTATAATTCACCCCTCCACTTT
TRBV5-4,TRBJ2-7,NA,CASSLVSGTYEQYF,TGTGCCAGCAGCTTGGTCTCGGGTACCTACGAGCAGTACTTC
TRBV9,TRBJ2-3,NA,CASSAAQVRMADTQYF,TGTGCCAGCAGCGCGGCACAGGTTCGAATGGCAGATACGCAGTATTTT
TRBV6-1,TRBJ1-2,NA,CASSDSRGAGGYTF,TGTGCCAGCAGTGACAGCAGGGGAGCCGGTGGCTACACCTTC
TRBV5-6,TRBJ1-2,NA,CASSLAQVYGYTF,TGTGCCAGCAGCTTGGCACAGGTCTATGGCTACACCTTC
TRBV29-1,TRBJ2-1,NA,CSPTLGRNNEQFF,TGCAGCCCCACCCTGGGCAGAAACAATGAGCAGTTCTTC
TRBV6-5,TRBJ2-2,NA,CASSYSGGVGTGELFF,TGTGCCAGCAGTTACTCCGGGGGAGTTGGCACCGGGGAGCTGTTTTTT
TRBV4-3,TRBJ2-7,NA,CASSQDGQDITYEQYF,TGCGCCAGCAGCCAAGATGGCCAGGACATTACCTACGAGCAGTACTTC
TRBV7-2,TRBJ1-6,NA,CASSLRPGENSPLHF,TGTGCCAGCAGCTTACGGCCCGGGGAGAATTCACCCCTCCACTTT
TRBV11-2,TRBJ2-3,TRBD2,CASSFLLTSGGSTDTQYF,TGTGCCAGCAGCTTCCTCCTGACTAGCGGGGGGAGCACAGATACGCAGTATTTT
TRBV2,TRBJ2-2,NA,CASRFHTGELFF,TGTGCCAGCAGGTTCCACACCGGGGAGCTGTTTTTT
TRBV28,TRBJ1-1,TRBD1,CASSLSLATGGVMNTEAFF,TGTGCCAGCAGTTTATCTTTAGCGACAGGGGGAGTAATGAACACTGAAGCTTTCTTT
TRBV5-1,TRBJ1-6,NA,CASRDRNSPLHF,TGCGCCAGCAGGGACAGAAATTCACCCCTCCACTTT
TRBV15,TRBJ2-2,TRBD1,CATSRDPKTGYAGELFF,TGTGCCACCAGCAGAGATCCGAAGACAGGGTACGCCGGGGAGCTGTTTTTT
TRBV5-6,TRBJ1-5,NA,CASSLGAGDQPQHF,TGTGCCAGCAGCTTGGGGGCAGGGGACCAGCCCCAGCATTTT
TRBV6-6,TRBJ1-2,NA,CASSPGTVYGYTF,TGTGCCAGCAGCCCCGGGACCGTCTATGGCTACACCTTC
TRBV6-5,TRBJ1-1,NA,CASRSRTEAFF,TGTGCCAGCAGGTCAAGGACTGAAGCTTTCTTT
TRBV7-2,TRBJ2-7,NA,CASSSTRSYEQYF,TGTGCCAGCAGCTCGACTCGCTCCTACGAGCAGTACTTC
TRBV30,TRBJ1-6,NA,CAWDSNSPLHF,TGTGCCTGGGACTCAAATTCACCCCTCCACTTT
TRBV6-5,TRBJ1-2,NA,CASSSLSSYGYTF,TGTGCCAGCAGTTCTCTGAGTTCCTATGGCTACACCTTC
TRBV5-4,TRBJ1-6,NA,CASSDVLSSYNSPLHF,TGTGCCAGCAGCGACGTTTTGAGCTCCTATAATTCACCCCTCCACTTT
TRBV19,TRBJ1-2,NA,CASSIPPGRSHNYGYTF,TGTGCCAGTAGTATACCTCCCGGACGGAGTCATAACTATGGCTACACCTTC
TRBV2,TRBJ1-1,TRBD1,CASSPGGHTEAFF,TGTGCCAGCAGCCCAGGGGGGCACACTGAAGCTTTCTTT
TRBV6-4,TRBJ2-7,NA,CARYNRGGSSYEQYF,TGTGCCAGATATAATAGAGGAGGGAGCTCCTACGAGCAGTACTTC
TRBV5-1,TRBJ2-3,TRBD2,CASSLGAGRGTDTQYF,TGCGCCAGCAGCTTGGGGGCAGGGAGGGGCACAGATACGCAGTATTTT
TRBV6-2/TRBV6-3,TRBJ2-4,NA,CASSYDSLAKNIQYF,TGTGCCAGCAGTTACGACAGCCTAGCCAAAAACATTCAGTACTTC
TRBV10-2,TRBJ1-1,NA,CASSLARGLGTEAFF,TGCGCCAGCAGCCTCGCACGGGGCCTTGGGACTGAAGCTTTCTTT
TRBV28,TRBJ1-2,TRBD1,CASLDRAVYGYTF,TGTGCCAGTCTTGACAGGGCGGTCTATGGCTACACCTTC
TRBV4-2,TRBJ1-6,NA,CASSQDLVRSSYNSPLHF,TGTGCCAGCAGCCAAGATCTAGTCCGAAGCTCCTATAATTCACCCCTCCACTTT
TRBV12-3/TRBV12-4,TRBJ1-6,NA,CASSLGPQLHF,TGTGCCAGCAGTTTAGGGCCCCAGCTCCACTTT
TRBV12-3/TRBV12-4,TRBJ2-3,NA,CASRPSLEPQYF,TGTGCCAGCAGGCCCTCCCTTGAGCCGCAGTATTTT
TRBV29-1,TRBJ1-1,NA,CSASGLMNTEAFF,TGCAGTGCGTCCGGACTCATGAACACTGAAGCTTTCTTT
TRBV6-1,TRBJ2-1,TRBD2,CASSEQRGSYNEQFF,TGTGCCAGCAGTGAACAGCGGGGGTCCTACAATGAGCAGTTCTTC
TRBV14,TRBJ2-3,TRBD2,CASSLQLQRGPRSTDTQYF,TGTGCCAGCAGCCTCCAGCTCCAGCGGGGGCCCCGCAGCACAGATACGCAGTATTTT
TRBV28,TRBJ1-3,NA,CASSSHTLAGGTIYF,TGTGCCAGCAGTTCGCATACATTGGCTGGCGGCACCATATATTTT
TRBV7-2,TRBJ1-5,NA,CASSLVQEAEGSAQHF,TGTGCCAGCAGCTTAGTACAGGAGGCAGAGGGATCAGCCCAGCATTTT
TRBV28,TRBJ1-1,NA,CASSFRLRGEAFF,TGTGCCAGCAGTTTTCGACTAAGGGGTGAAGCTTTCTTT
TRBV7-3,TRBJ1-6,NA,CASSGGSYNSPLHF,TGTGCCTCCTCGGGGGGATCCTATAATTCACCCCTCCACTTT
TRBV28,TRBJ2-7,NA,CASRSGTYEQYF,TGTGCCAGCAGGTCCGGGACCTACGAGCAGTACTTC
TRBV19,TRBJ1-3,NA,CASSPTRRSGNTIYF,TGTGCCAGTAGTCCGACCCGGCGCTCTGGAAACACCATATATTTT
TRBV18,TRBJ1-2,NA,CASSPLGESNTF,TGTGCCAGCTCACCATTGGGAGAGAGCAACACCTTC
TRBV4-2,TRBJ1-5,TRBD1,CASSLGQGAYQPQHF,TGTGCCAGCAGCCTAGGACAGGGGGCATATCAGCCCCAGCATTTT
TRBV5-6,TRBJ1-4,NA,CASSSTSYPTWGGKLFF,TGTGCCAGCAGCTCAACCTCCTACCCGACCTGGGGGGGAAAACTGTTTTTT
TRBV5-1,TRBJ2-3,TRBD2,CASSGGLAEDTQYF,TGCGCCAGCAGCGGGGGACTAGCGGAAGATACGCAGTATTTT
TRBV12-3/TRBV12-4,TRBJ1-2,NA,CASSLGGDGYTF,TGTGCCAGCAGTTTGGGCGGTGACGGCTACACCTTC
TRBV6-5,TRBJ1-2,TRBD1,CASSTPGQGAEGYTF,TGTGCCAGCAGTACCCCGGGACAGGGAGCAGAAGGCTACACCTTC
TRBV11-2,TRBJ1-6,NA,CASSLITGIGNSPLHF,TGTGCCAGCAGCTTAATTACAGGGATCGGTAATTCACCCCTCCACTTT
TRBV19,TRBJ1-1,NA,CASSIEGGGEAFF,TGTGCCAGTAGTATAGAGGGAGGGGGTGAAGCTTTCTTT
TRBV18,TRBJ2-1,TRBD2,CASSEYRGLAGEEQFF,TGTGCCAGCTCAGAATACCGGGGACTAGCGGGGGAAGAGCAGTTCTTC
TRBV5-4,TRBJ2-5,TRBD1,CASSLPTGGIETQYF,TGTGCCAGCAGCTTACCAACAGGGGGTATAGAGACCCAGTACTTC
TRBV19,TRBJ1-1,NA,CASISAGKAFF,TGTGCCAGTATATCGGCTGGGAAAGCTTTCTTT